The TCR beta chain under discussion was sequenced for a study of regulatory T cells in long-lasting Graves disease. Study-level points and caveats: Few sampled subjects may have lowered accuracy. TCR diversity was lower in persistent than newly diagnosed Graves' disease. Preferential use of TRBV28, TRBJ1-2 and TRBJ2-5 was seen in persistent disease.

Both iRepertoire HTBI primers and Arm-PCR of CDR3 regions were used to build the TCR beta libraries. TCRdb reprocessed the multiplex PCR reads via MiXCR and lists one record per CDR3 protein. This table has about 430,000 distinct CDR3 sequences, 15% appearing once. V lost 1 base to trimming and J lost 3 bases, with 9 bases between them. The germline gives CDR1 DFQATT, CDR2 SNEGSKA (reference sequence). The CDR3 is 13 amino acids. Time point in this sample: newly diagnosed GD, antithyroid drugs for less than 3 months. Generation of the TCR library employed RNA extracted from PBMCs. Ten or more counts support this clonotype. Antigen specificity is unknown. This sample was also put to use in a study of T cells in Graves' hyperthyroidism and ophthalmopathy. That report adds: Peripheral blood also featured most of the thyroid clonotypes expanded above 0.001.

V usage is TRBV20-1 and J usage is TRBJ2-5; TRBD1 is a possible D gene (5 bases). Sequenced here: peripheral blood mononuclear cells (PBMCs), sampled at new diagnosis, from a patient treated with antithyroid drugs. The receptor was derived from a woman in her 40s with Graves disease. CDR3 in DNA: TGCAGTGCTAGAGGACAGCCAAAAGAGACCCAGTACTTC. Translated: CSARGQPKETQYF.